Following are 28 T cell receptor beta chains from one sample sequenced in a study of regulatory T cells in long-lasting Graves disease. Libraries of TCR beta came from iRepertoire HTBI primers plus Arm-PCR of CDR3 regions. TCRdb recomputed calls from the multiplex PCR reads with MiXCR, one row per CDR3 protein. The sample includes 430,000 or so distinct CDR3 sequences, over 20% of them seen just once. Time point given: persistent/refractory GD, antithyroid drugs over 5 years with positive TRAb. After RNA was extracted from PBMCs, the TCR library was made from it. Specimen: peripheral blood mononuclear cells (PBMCs), collected when the disease was refractory, from a patient treated with antithyroid drugs. Receptors originate from a female donor with Graves disease.

This clonotype was seen repeatedly, ten times or more. The CDR3 region is CASSLGEPYGYTF. The CDR3 region has the DNA TGTGCCAGCAGTTTGGGTGAACCTTATGGCTACACCTTC. The chain is built from TRBV28 and TRBJ1-2; D not certain. The CDR3 consists of 13 residues. Germline V gene sequence: CDR1 MDHEN, CDR2 SYDVKM. V gave up 3 bases and J gave up 5 bases, with 10 bases separating them.

This clonotype has at least ten counts. The V call is TRBV12-3 or TRBV12-4, the J call TRBJ2-7, with 9 nucleotides matching TRBD1. The CDR3 covers 15 residues. The trim removed 1 base at V and 4 bases at J, leaving 5 bases unmatched. In nucleotides, the CDR3 is TGTGCCAGCAGTTTAGACAGGGGGCGCATTTACGAGCAGTACTTC. Its protein is CASSLDRGRIYEQYF.

This clonotype was detected many times. CDR3 residues: CASRVTGGNSPLHF. Written as DNA, the CDR3 is TGTGCCAGCAGGGTGACAGGGGGTAATTCACCCCTCCACTTT. The rearrangement uses TRBV2 and TRBJ1-6; 9 bases are shared with TRBD1. Per the germline V gene, CDR1 is SNHLY and CDR2 is FYNNEI. V shed 6 bases, J shed 6 bases, and the junction held 3 bases outside the gene matches. This CDR3 region has 14 residues.

The table lists this clonotype with a few counts. The rearrangement uses TRBV5-1 and TRBJ2-7; D not resolved. Germline CDR1 is SGHRS and CDR2 is YFSETQ. V was shortened by 0 bases and J by 6 bases, with 13 bases between the two germline ends. There are 14 residues in the CDR3. CDR3 in amino acids: CASSLGVGKVEQYF. DNA of the CDR3: TGCGCCAGCAGCTTGGGGGTCGGTAAGGTCGAGCAGTACTTC.

This clonotype was found many times. The chain recombines TRBV20-1 with TRBJ2-2, with 7 bases that match TRBD1. CDR3 length: 14 amino acids. Germline CDR1 is DFQATT and CDR2 is SNEGSKA (reference sequence). V trimming: 3 bases; J trimming: 1 base; junction bases outside the gene matches: 2. CDR3 sequence (DNA): TGCAGTGCTAGCCGGACAGGGAACACCGGGGAGCTGTTTTTT. Translation gives CSASRTGNTGELFF.

The chain employs TRBV7-9 and TRBJ1-2, with a tentative D call TRBD1 (6 bases). The CDR3 is 13 amino acids. V was cut by 3 bases and J by 8 bases, with 13 bases left in between. Germline V gene sequence: CDR1 SEHNR, CDR2 FQNEAQ (reference sequence). The CDR3 here is CASSFREDSGYTF. In nucleotides, the CDR3 is TGTGCCAGCAGCTTCAGGGAGGACAGCGGCTACACCTTC.

The sample holds many counts of this clonotype. The chain links TRBV28 to TRBJ2-6, with a weak D call TRBD1 (5 bases). The CDR3 is 19 amino acids. Deletions cut 4 bases from V and 0 bases from J, with 19 bases between. From germline, CDR1 is MDHEN and CDR2 SYDVKM. The CDR3 sequence is CASSSTRREQSSGANVLTF. CDR3 bases: TGTGCCAGCAGTTCAACTCGCAGGGAACAGAGCTCTGGGGCCAACGTCCTGACTTTC.

This clonotype showed up many times. The rearrangement links TRBV9 to TRBJ1-2; D remains unclear. Trimming pared 8 bases from V and 2 bases from J, leaving 10 bases between. The CDR3 runs 12 residues. Germline V gene lookup returns CDR1 SGDLS and CDR2 YYNGEE. The CDR3 DNA sequence: TGTGCCAGTCGCCGGGTCAACTATGGCTACACCTTC. Translating it yields CASRRVNYGYTF.

This clonotype was seen repeatedly, ten times or more. J is TRBJ2-4 and V is TRBV7-9; 9 nucleotides match TRBD1. Trimming cost V 5 bases and J 0 bases; bases outside gene matches: 8. Per the germline V gene, CDR1 is SEHNR and CDR2 is FQNEAQ (reference sequence). The CDR3 spans 17 residues. CDR3 sequence: CASSVGTGTLAKNIQYF. The CDR3 DNA reads TGTGCCAGCAGCGTCGGGACAGGGACTCTAGCCAAAAACATTCAGTACTTC.

This clonotype was seen many times. V is TRBV2 and J is TRBJ2-2; maybe TRBD2 (5 bases). V lost 6 bases and J lost 0, with 8 bases in between. There are 14 residues in the CDR3. Germline V gene lookup returns CDR1 SNHLY and CDR2 FYNNEI. CDR3 DNA sequence: TGTGCCAGCAGCGTGGACTCGAACACCGGGGAGCTGTTTTTT. It encodes CASSVDSNTGELFF.

This chain links TRBV7-9 with TRBJ2-1; D may be TRBD1 (6 bases). CDR1 and CDR2 from the germline V gene are SEHNR and FQNEAQ (reference sequence). V was pared by 7 bases and J by 5 bases, with 12 bases between. CDR3 length equals 13 residues. CDR3 bases: TGTGCCAGCAAAGGGACAACTCACAATGAGCAGTTCTTC. The encoded protein is CASKGTTHNEQFF. Variable domain in full (rest from reference TRBV7-9 and TRBJ2-1): DTGVSQNPRHKITKRGQNVTFRCDPISEHNRLYWYRQTLGQGPEFLTYFQNEAQLEKSRLLSDRFSAERPKGSFSTLEIQRTEQGDSAMYLCASKGTTHNEQFFGPGTRLTVL.

V is TRBV7-2 and J is TRBJ1-1, with 9 bases matching TRBD1. The V gene end was trimmed by 4 bases and the J gene end by 8 bases; junction bases not matched to a gene: 8. CDR3 size: 14 residues. CDR1 is SGHTA, CDR2 FQGNSA, per germline. The CDR3 reads CASSSRTGAVEAFF. The CDR3 bases are TGTGCCAGCAGCTCGCGGACAGGGGCCGTCGAAGCTTTCTTT.

The table lists this clonotype with a few counts. J is TRBJ2-6 and V is TRBV5-1; TRBD1 is a possible D gene (6 bases). Germline CDR1 SGHRS, CDR2 YFSETQ. Trimming shortened V by 0 bases and J by 10 bases, and 11 bases separated the two germline ends. This CDR3 region has 14 residues. CDR3 sequence reads: CASSLAQGRNVLTF. The CDR3 region has the DNA TGCGCCAGCAGCTTGGCGCAGGGGAGAAACGTCCTGACTTTC.

Details on this clonotype: A much larger clone lies a single base off, so this may be a read error. The rearrangement links TRBV29-1 to TRBJ2-2; 13 bases are a match to TRBD2. The length of the CDR3 is 14 residues. In germline, CDR1 is SQVTM, CDR2 ANQGSEA. With 6 bases clipped from V and 5 bases from J, the junction kept 3 bases outside the gene matches. The CDR3 loop reads CSVRTSGRTGELFF. DNA of the CDR3: TGCAGCGTCAGGACTAGCGGGAGAACCGGGGAGCTGTTTTTT.

Ten or more counts support this clonotype. V gene TRBV12-3 or TRBV12-4 combines with J gene TRBJ1-3, with TRBD1 matching 9 bases. The CDR3 is made up of 15 amino acids. V lost 6 bases and J lost 2; bases outside the gene matches: 5. The CDR3 loop reads CASSTGTGTGNTIYF. The CDR3 DNA follows: TGTGCCAGCAGCACCGGGACAGGGACTGGAAACACCATATATTTT.

This rearrangement joins TRBV9 to TRBJ2-5, with TRBD2 matching 8 bases. With V trimmed by 2 bases and J by 4 bases, 4 bases remained unmatched. The germline gives CDR1 SGDLS, CDR2 YYNGEE. The CDR3 extends over 14 amino acids. In DNA form, the CDR3 reads TGTGCCAGCAGCGTGGGTAGCGGGACAGAGACCCAGTACTTC. Translated, it gives CASSVGSGTETQYF.

This clonotype was counted many times. The genes are TRBV28 and TRBJ2-4; perhaps TRBD2 as D (5 bases). Trimming took off 7 bases at V and 0 bases at J, with 10 bases between the two ends. This CDR3 is 14 amino acids long. Germline loops: CDR1 MDHEN, CDR2 SYDVKM. The CDR3 spells CASIPGLAKNIQYF. The CDR3 DNA follows: TGTGCCAGCATCCCCGGACTAGCCAAAAACATTCAGTACTTC.

This clonotype was counted between two and nine times. The rearrangement uses TRBV3-1 and TRBJ2-7; D remains ambiguous. From germline, CDR1 is LGHDT and CDR2 YNNKEL (reference sequence). With 3 bases removed from V and 6 bases from J, the gap between germline ends came to 9 bases. The CDR3 covers 12 residues. CDR3 protein: CASSQGQSEQYF. The CDR3 DNA is TGTGCCAGCAGCCAGGGTCAAAGCGAGCAGTACTTC.

V is TRBV20-1 and J is TRBJ1-1; 7 bases match TRBD1. Looked up from germline, CDR1 is DFQATT and CDR2 is SNEGSKA (reference sequence). This CDR3 has 15 residues. V shed 0 bases, J shed 4 bases, and the junction held 8 bases outside the gene matches. CDR3 loop: CSARDHSQGITEAFF. In nucleotides, the CDR3 is TGCAGTGCTAGAGACCATTCACAGGGGATCACTGAAGCTTTCTTT.

Many counts were recorded for this clonotype. V gene TRBV5-1 combines with J gene TRBJ2-7; D perhaps matches TRBD2 (6 bases). CDR1 and CDR2 from the germline V gene are SGHRS and YFSETQ. The CDR3 extends over 14 amino acids. Trimming pared 3 bases from V and 6 bases from J, leaving 16 bases between. CDR3 loop: CASSWDSVNGEQYF. CDR3 bases: TGCGCCAGCAGCTGGGACTCCGTAAACGGCGAGCAGTACTTC. Full variable domain (remainder filled in from reference TRBV5-1 and TRBJ2-7): KAGVTQTPRYLIKTRGQQVTLSCSPISGHRSVSWYQQTPGQGLQFLFEYFSETQRNKGNFPGRFSGRQFSNSRSEMNVSTLELGDSALYLCASSWDSVNGEQYFGPGTRLTVT.

This clonotype was counted at least ten times. This sequence joins TRBV19 and TRBJ1-5; D gene ambiguous. The CDR3 length is 16 residues. Germline V CDR1 and CDR2: LNHDA, SQIVND (reference sequence). The ends were cut back, 7 bases at V and 0 bases at J, with 16 bases in the middle. The CDR3 sequence is CASTSPTRNSNQPQHF. The CDR3 nucleotides read TGTGCCAGTACCTCCCCGACACGCAATAGCAATCAGCCCCAGCATTTT.

This chain connects TRBV9 to TRBJ2-7; TRBD2 agrees at 10 bases. The trim removed 4 bases at V and 3 bases at J, leaving 7 bases unmatched. The germline gives CDR1 SGDLS, CDR2 YYNGEE. This CDR3 spans 15 amino acids. Here the CDR3 reads CASSPGAGGNYEQYF. In DNA form, the CDR3 reads TGTGCCAGCAGCCCGGGAGCGGGAGGGAACTACGAGCAGTACTTC.

The chain has TRBV18 and TRBJ2-1; 8 bases line up with TRBD1. Near its end, the DNA agrees better with TRBJ2-5, so the J call may be wrong. The V gene's germline CDR1 is KGHSH and CDR2 LQKENI. The CDR3 sequence is 15 residues long. In DNA form, the CDR3 reads TGTGCCAGCTCACCGGAAACAGGGGGCCAAGAGACCCAGTACTTC. Its protein product is CASSPETGGQETQYF.

The sample holds a few counts of this clonotype. The gene calls are TRBV5-1 and TRBJ2-5, with D hard to call. The V gene's germline CDR1 is SGHRS and CDR2 YFSETQ. V lost 4 bases and J lost 2, with 15 bases in between. This CDR3 spans 15 amino acids. For the CDR3, the DNA is TGCGCCAGCAGCGGGTGGGCACTCCAACAAGAGACCCAGTACTTC. Encoded protein: CASSGWALQQETQYF.

This clonotype was seen a few times. The chain employs TRBV20-1 and TRBJ1-2, with a tentative D call TRBD1 (6 bases). CDR1 DFQATT and CDR2 SNEGSKA come from the germline V gene (reference sequence). CDR3 size: 16 residues. Trimming stripped 0 bases from V and 6 bases from J, with 20 bases between. The chain's CDR3 is CSARDRRTGQTDGYTF. The CDR3 region has the DNA TGCAGTGCTAGAGATCGTAGAACAGGGCAAACGGATGGCTACACCTTC.

This clonotype has more than one count but fewer than ten. The genes are TRBV27 and TRBJ2-5, with D unresolved. CDR1 and CDR2 (germline): MNHEY, SMNVEV (reference sequence). The CDR3 is made up of 14 amino acids. V lost 6 bases and J lost 5, with 16 bases in between. The CDR3 sequence: CASSLIPLGETQYF. CDR3 nucleotides: TGTGCCAGCAGCCTGATCCCTCTGGGGGAGACCCAGTACTTC.

This clonotype was observed a handful of times. V gene TRBV12-3 or TRBV12-4 combines with J gene TRBJ2-7, with TRBD2 matching 8 bases. The junction had 7 bases not matched to a gene; V was cut back by 4 bases and J by 2 bases. This CDR3 is 15 amino acids long. The CDR3 is CASSSQAGLAYEQYF. CDR3 coding DNA: TGTGCCAGCAGTTCCCAGGCGGGACTAGCCTACGAGCAGTACTTC.

This clonotype was recorded at least ten times. The chain recombines TRBV2 with TRBJ1-1, with a weak D call TRBD1 (5 bases). The CDR3 loop spans 15 amino acids. CDR1 and CDR2 (germline): SNHLY, FYNNEI. V shed 3 bases and J shed 5 bases, with 16 bases lying between them. The CDR3 sequence is CASSDWEQVDTEAFF. DNA for the CDR3: TGTGCCAGCAGTGATTGGGAACAGGTCGATACTGAAGCTTTCTTT.